The clone carrying this T cell receptor beta chain was observed at least ten times. Its antigen is not identified. The TCR beta CDR3 regions underwent amplification using RNA transcripts as the source. During a first-round RT-PCR of the TCR CDR3, the HTBI primer set was used. TCRdb passed the multiplex PCR reads through MiXCR, listing each CDR3 protein once. This sample has around 600,000 distinct CDR3 sequences, with more than 13% found just once. These data originate in a study of T cells in Graves' hyperthyroidism and ophthalmopathy. Points from the study as a whole: Ophthalmopathy, as predicted by the model, came a median roughly 6.3 months after the prediction.

The V segment lost 3 bases and the J segment 7 bases; nucleotides outside the gene matches: 14. Germline CDR1 SGHVS, CDR2 FQNEAQ. This CDR3 is 17 amino acids long. This clonotype originated in a woman aged 18-35 years with Graves' ophthalmopathy. The rearrangement joins TRBV7-8 to TRBJ2-1; TRBD2 matches at 8 bases. The sequenced sample was blood. DNA for the CDR3: TGTGCCAGCAGCTTGATGCCGGGAGGGTCCGTTGGGAATGAGCAGTTCTTC. Its protein is CASSLMPGGSVGNEQFF.